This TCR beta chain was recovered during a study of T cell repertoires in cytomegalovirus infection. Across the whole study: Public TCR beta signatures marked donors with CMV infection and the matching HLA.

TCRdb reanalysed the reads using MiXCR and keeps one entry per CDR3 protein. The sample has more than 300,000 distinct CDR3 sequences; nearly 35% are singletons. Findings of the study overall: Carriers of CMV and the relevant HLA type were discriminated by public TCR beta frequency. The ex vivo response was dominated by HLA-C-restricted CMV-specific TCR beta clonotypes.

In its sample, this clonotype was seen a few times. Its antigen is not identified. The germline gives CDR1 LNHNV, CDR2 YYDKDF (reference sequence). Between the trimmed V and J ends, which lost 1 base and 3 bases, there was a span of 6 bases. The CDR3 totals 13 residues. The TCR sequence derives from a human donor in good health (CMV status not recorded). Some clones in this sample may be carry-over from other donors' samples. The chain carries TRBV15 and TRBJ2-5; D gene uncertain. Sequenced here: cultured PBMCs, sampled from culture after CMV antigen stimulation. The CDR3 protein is CATSRGPKETQYF. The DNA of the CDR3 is TGTGCCACCAGCAGAGGACCCAAAGAGACCCAGTACTTC.